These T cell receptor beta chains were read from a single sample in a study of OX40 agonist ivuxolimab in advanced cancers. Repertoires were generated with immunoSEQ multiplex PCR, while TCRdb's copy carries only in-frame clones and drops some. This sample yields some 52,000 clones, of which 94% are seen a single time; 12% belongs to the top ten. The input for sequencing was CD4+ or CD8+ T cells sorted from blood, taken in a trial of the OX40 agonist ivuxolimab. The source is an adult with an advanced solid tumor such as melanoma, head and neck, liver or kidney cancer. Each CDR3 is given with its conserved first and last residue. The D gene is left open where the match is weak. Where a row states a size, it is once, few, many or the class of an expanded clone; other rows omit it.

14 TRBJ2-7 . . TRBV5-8 TGTGCCAGCAGCTTTGGAGTCTCCGTCTACGAGCAGTACTTC CASSFGVSVYEQYF
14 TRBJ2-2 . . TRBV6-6 TGTGCCAGCAGTTCCCGGAGTAGGGCCGGGGAGCTGTTTTTT CASSSRSRAGELFF
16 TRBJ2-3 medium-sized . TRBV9 TGTGCCAGCAGCCCAGATGGGGCAGGGGGGGCAGATACGCAGTATTTT CASSPDGAGGADTQYF
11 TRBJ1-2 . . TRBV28 TGTGCCAGCAGTTTATCAGGGTTCTACACCTTC CASSLSGFYTF
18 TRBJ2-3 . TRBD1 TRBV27 TGTGCCAGCAGTTTAATCCCCCCGGGACAGGGTTTCACAGATACGCAGTATTTT CASSLIPPGQGFTDTQYF
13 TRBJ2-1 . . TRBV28 TGTGCCAGCAGTTTGGCTCGCTACAATGAGCAGTTCTTC CASSLARYNEQFF
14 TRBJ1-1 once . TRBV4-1 TGCGCCAGCAGCTGGACAGCGATGAACACTGAAGCTTTCTTT CASSWTAMNTEAFF
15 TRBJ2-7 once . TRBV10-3 TGTGCCATCAGTGAGTCCCGACAGAAAACATACGAGCAGTACTTC CAISESRQKTYEQYF
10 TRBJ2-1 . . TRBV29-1 TGCAGCGTTGATGGCGGGACGCAGTTCTTC CSVDGGTQFF
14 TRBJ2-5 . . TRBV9 TGTGCCAGCAGCGCCTACGGTTCCCAAGAGACCCAGTACTTC CASSAYGSQETQYF
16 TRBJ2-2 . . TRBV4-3 TGCGCCAGCAGCCAAGTTCCGGGGGCGGACACCGGGGAGCTGTTTTTT CASSQVPGADTGELFF
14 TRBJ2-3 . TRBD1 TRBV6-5 TGTGCCAGCTCCAAGGACAGGGGCACAGATACGCAGTATTTT CASSKDRGTDTQYF
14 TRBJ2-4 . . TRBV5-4 TGTGCCAGCAGCTTGGGAACAGGGTGGGACATTCAGTACTTC CASSLGTGWDIQYF
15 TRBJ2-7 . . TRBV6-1 TGTGCCAGCAGTGAACTCCCTACTAGCTCCTACGAGCAGTACTTC CASSELPTSSYEQYF
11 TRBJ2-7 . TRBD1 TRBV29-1 TGCAGCGTCCCGACAGGGGATGAGCAGTACTTC CSVPTGDEQYF
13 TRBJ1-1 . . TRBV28 TGTGCCAGCGCCCCCCAGGGGACCCCTGAAGCTTTCTTT CASAPQGTPEAFF
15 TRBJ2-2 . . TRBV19 TGTGCCAGTAGGTTCAGGGAGGAGAGAACCGGGGAGCTGTTTTTT CASRFREERTGELFF
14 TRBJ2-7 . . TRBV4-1 TGCGCCAGCAGCCAAGGGGACACGATTTACGAGCAGTACTTC CASSQGDTIYEQYF
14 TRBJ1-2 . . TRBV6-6 TGTGCCAGCAGTTACTCGCAGGGAAACTATGGCTACACCTTC CASSYSQGNYGYTF
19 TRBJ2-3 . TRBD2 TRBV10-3 TGTGCCATCAGTGGAGGAACTAGCGATACCACCTCTAGCACAGATACGCAGTATTTT CAISGGTSDTTSSTDTQYF
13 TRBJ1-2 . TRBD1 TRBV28 TGTGCCAGTGGGTGGACAGGCGTATCCGGCTACACCTTC CASGWTGVSGYTF
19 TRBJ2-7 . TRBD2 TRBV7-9 TGTGCCAGCAGCCCTGGGACGGTAGGACTAGCGGGAGTGTTCTACGAGCAGTACTTC CASSPGTVGLAGVFYEQYF
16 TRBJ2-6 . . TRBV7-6 TGTGCCAGCAGCGGGCCTTCCTTGAGAGGGGCCAACGTCCTGACTTTC CASSGPSLRGANVLTF
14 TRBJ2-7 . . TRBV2 TGTGCCAGCAGTGAAGCGAGGGGGTTCTACGAGCAGTACTTC CASSEARGFYEQYF
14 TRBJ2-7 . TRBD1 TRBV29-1 TGCAGCGTTCGACCGGGGGACAGGGGGCAAGAGCAGTACTTC CSVRPGDRGQEQYF
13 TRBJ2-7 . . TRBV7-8 TGTGCCAGCAGCCCGGGTTTCACCTACGAGCAGTACTTC CASSPGFTYEQYF
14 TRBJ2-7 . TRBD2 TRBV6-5 TGTGCCAGCAGTTACTCGAGCGGGGTCGGCGAGCAGTACTTC CASSYSSGVGEQYF
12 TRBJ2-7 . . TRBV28 TGTGCCAGCAGTTTAGGGGAAACAAAGCAGTACTTC CASSLGETKQYF
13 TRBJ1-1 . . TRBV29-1 TGCAGCGTTGAATCCAAAACAGGTCCTGAAGCTTTCTTT CSVESKTGPEAFF
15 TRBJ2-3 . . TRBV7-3 TGTGCCAGCAGCTTAACAGGGTTTTTTATGGATACGCAGTATTTT CASSLTGFFMDTQYF
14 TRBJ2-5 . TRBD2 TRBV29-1 TGCAGCGTCCTAAGCGGGAGGGGTCAAGAGACCCAGTACTTC CSVLSGRGQETQYF
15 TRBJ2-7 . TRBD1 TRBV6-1 TGTGCCAGCAGTGCCGGGACAGGATCCTCCTACGAGCAGTACTTC CASSAGTGSSYEQYF
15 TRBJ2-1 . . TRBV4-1 TGCGCCAGCAGCCGGGACGTGAGCTCCTACAATGAGCAGTTCTTC CASSRDVSSYNEQFF
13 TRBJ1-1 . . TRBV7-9 TGTGCCAGCGTGCCAGGGAAAGGCACTGAAGCTTTCTTT CASVPGKGTEAFF
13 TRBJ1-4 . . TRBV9 TGTGCCAGCAGCGTAGAGGGCTCCGAAAAACTGTTTTTT CASSVEGSEKLFF
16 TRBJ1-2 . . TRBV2 TGTGCCAGCAGTGAAGCGAGATTCGGGGGTGGCTATGGCTACACCTTC CASSEARFGGGYGYTF
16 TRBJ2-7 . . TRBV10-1 TGCGCCAGCAGTGAGGGTCGGCTAGGGGCGGCCTACGAGCAGTACTTC CASSEGRLGAAYEQYF
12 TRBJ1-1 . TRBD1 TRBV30 TGTGCCTGGACGACAGGGGGCACTGAAGCTTTCTTT CAWTTGGTEAFF
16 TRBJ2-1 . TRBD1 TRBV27 TGTGCCAGCAGTTCTCACCAGGGGGCCCTCGTAGGTGAGCAGTTCTTC CASSSHQGALVGEQFF
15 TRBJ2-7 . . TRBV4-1 TGCGCCAGCAGCCAAGCGTCGACGGGCTCCTACGAGCAGTACTTC CASSQASTGSYEQYF
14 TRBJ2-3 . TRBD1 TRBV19 TGTGCCAGTAGCCCGACAGGGTACCCAGATACGCAGTATTTT CASSPTGYPDTQYF